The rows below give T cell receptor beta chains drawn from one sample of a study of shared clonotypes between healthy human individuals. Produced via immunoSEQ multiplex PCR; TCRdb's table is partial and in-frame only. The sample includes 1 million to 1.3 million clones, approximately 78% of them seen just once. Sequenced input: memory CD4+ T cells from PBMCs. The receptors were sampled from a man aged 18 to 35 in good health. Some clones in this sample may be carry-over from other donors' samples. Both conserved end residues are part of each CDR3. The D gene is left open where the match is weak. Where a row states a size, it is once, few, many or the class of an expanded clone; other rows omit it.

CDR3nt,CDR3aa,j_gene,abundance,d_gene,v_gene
TGCGCCAGCAGCCAGACCGGGACACAGAACTATGGCTACACCTTC,CASSQTGTQNYGYTF,TRBJ1-2,few,.,TRBV4-1
TGTGCCAGCAGTGAGGGGACTCCTTTGCAGTTCTTC,CASSEGTPLQFF,TRBJ2-1,.,.,TRBV2
TGTGCCAGCAGGCCCTCTAGGGGGTCTGAAGCTTTCTTT,CASRPSRGSEAFF,TRBJ1-1,.,.,TRBV6-5
TGTGCCAGCAGCTTATTTCTCGCGGGAGCAGATACGCAGTATTTT,CASSLFLAGADTQYF,TRBJ2-3,once,TRBD2,TRBV7-2
TGTGCCAGCAGTTTAGTGAACCAAGAGACCCAGTACTTC,CASSLVNQETQYF,TRBJ2-5,.,.,TRBV6-5
TGTGCCAGCAGGCCGGGACAGGGGCACACTGAAGCTTTCTTT,CASRPGQGHTEAFF,TRBJ1-1,.,TRBD1,TRBV28
TGCGCCAGCAGTCTGCCGGATTCAGGGGCCGGCAATCAGCCCCAGCATTTT,CASSLPDSGAGNQPQHF,TRBJ1-5,.,.,TRBV23-1
TGTGCCAGCAGCCAACCCTCTCAGGGAATCTATGGCTACACCTTC,CASSQPSQGIYGYTF,TRBJ1-2,.,.,TRBV16
TGTGCCAGCAGCTTATTAGGAGTAAACTATGGCTACACCTTC,CASSLLGVNYGYTF,TRBJ1-2,.,.,TRBV7-2
TGTGCCAGCAGCTTACAGGGCCAGGGGACGACTGAAGCTTTCTTT,CASSLQGQGTTEAFF,TRBJ1-1,.,.,TRBV7-3
TGTGCCAGCAGCGTAGGAGCGGGACAGCGTAATGAAAAACTGTTTTTT,CASSVGAGQRNEKLFF,TRBJ1-4,.,TRBD1,TRBV9
TGTGCCAGCAGAAGGGGTAATGAGCAGTTCTTC,CASRRGNEQFF,TRBJ2-1,.,.,TRBV6-5
TGTGCCAGCACCCCAGGGAGAGTGAATGAGCAGTTCTTC,CASTPGRVNEQFF,TRBJ2-1,.,.,TRBV28
TGTGCAAGTCGCTTCAGCCGGGACCACGTGGAGCAGTACTTC,CASRFSRDHVEQYF,TRBJ2-7,.,.,TRBV12-2
TGTGCCAGCAGTGAATCCCCCCAATCCTGGCTGAGTGAAAAACTGTTTTTT,CASSESPQSWLSEKLFF,TRBJ1-4,.,.,TRBV6-1
TGTGCCAGCAGCCAAGATGCACAGGGGGGAAATGAAAAACTGTTTTTT,CASSQDAQGGNEKLFF,TRBJ1-4,.,TRBD1,TRBV4-2
TGTGCCAGCAGCAGGCCCGGAGGCAATGAGCAGTTCTTC,CASSRPGGNEQFF,TRBJ2-1,.,.,TRBV6-5
TGTGCCTGGACCTCAGGATCGGTAGCTTTCTTT,CAWTSGSVAFF,TRBJ1-1,.,.,TRBV30
TGTGCCAGCAGCTTAGGTCGGGGAGGTGAAAAACTGTTTTTT,CASSLGRGGEKLFF,TRBJ1-4,.,.,TRBV7-2
TGTGCCAGCAGTCCGGCAGGGGGGAGGAATCAGCCCCAGCATTTT,CASSPAGGRNQPQHF,TRBJ1-5,.,TRBD1,TRBV28
TGTGCCAGCTCACCAGGACAGGGGGCAAGTGGCTACACCTTC,CASSPGQGASGYTF,TRBJ1-2,.,TRBD1,TRBV18
TGTGCCAGCAGTTTATGGTACCAGGGCAACGGCGAGCAGTACTTC,CASSLWYQGNGEQYF,TRBJ2-7,once,.,TRBV28
TGTGCCAGCAGCTTAACCACGGATAGTGAGCAGTTCTTC,CASSLTTDSEQFF,TRBJ2-1,few,.,TRBV7-3
TGTGCCAGCAGCTTAGATGGGTCAGGGGTCTATGGCTACACCTTC,CASSLDGSGVYGYTF,TRBJ1-2,.,.,TRBV7-2
TGTGCCAGCTCACCACCTCGGGACAGGATTTATGGCTACACCTTC,CASSPPRDRIYGYTF,TRBJ1-2,.,TRBD1,TRBV18
TGTGCCAGCAGTTACGTGCCAGGGGATGTAGGGGAGCTGTTTTTT,CASSYVPGDVGELFF,TRBJ2-2,.,.,TRBV6-5
TGTGCCAGCCAATTCCCAGGCACAGATACGCAGTATTTT,CASQFPGTDTQYF,TRBJ2-3,.,.,TRBV6-1
TGTGCCAGCAGTTCGGACAGGGGGCCCTTTTATGGCTACACCTTC,CASSSDRGPFYGYTF,TRBJ1-2,.,TRBD1,TRBV11-1
TGTGCCAGCAGCTTGGGCCACGGCAACTATGGCTACACCTTC,CASSLGHGNYGYTF,TRBJ1-2,.,.,TRBV5-6
TGTGCCTGGAGTTTTGGGGGATATAGCAATCAGCCCCAGCATTTT,CAWSFGGYSNQPQHF,TRBJ1-5,.,.,TRBV30
TGTGCCAGTAGTATTCGGGGACAGTTTAGCAATCAGCCCCAGCATTTT,CASSIRGQFSNQPQHF,TRBJ1-5,.,TRBD1,TRBV19
TGTGCCAGTAGTATAGATGAAGAACGTCCCATATATTTT,CASSIDEERPIYF,TRBJ1-3,few,.,TRBV19
TGTGCCAGCAGTCCGGACCAGACCGGGACTCTGTATGGTGGCTACACCTTC,CASSPDQTGTLYGGYTF,TRBJ1-2,.,.,TRBV28
TGTGCCAGTAGTATAGTGGCGGCAAACTATGGCTACACCTTC,CASSIVAANYGYTF,TRBJ1-2,many,.,TRBV19
TGTGCCAGCTCACATGGACTCCCCCCAGATACGCAGTATTTT,CASSHGLPPDTQYF,TRBJ2-3,.,.,TRBV18
TGTGCCAGCAGTTCGGGGCTGGGGGTGGGCTCAGATACGCAGTATTTT,CASSSGLGVGSDTQYF,TRBJ2-3,.,.,TRBV7-7
TGTGCCAGTAGGGGAATAGCGGGAGGGCCGGAAAATACGCAGTATTTT,CASRGIAGGPENTQYF,TRBJ2-3,.,TRBD2,TRBV19
TGTGCCAGCAGTGAGGGACAGTTAAGCAATCAGCCCCAGCATTTT,CASSEGQLSNQPQHF,TRBJ1-5,.,TRBD1,TRBV2
TGTGCCAGCAGTTACCGGGACAGGGGAGGTGGCTACACCTTC,CASSYRDRGGGYTF,TRBJ1-2,.,TRBD1,TRBV6-6
TGTGCCAGCGCCCAGGGGGCTGAAGCTTTCTTT,CASAQGAEAFF,TRBJ1-1,.,TRBD1,TRBV11-2
TGTGCCAGCAGCTACAGGTCGGATCGGGAAAAACTGTTTTTT,CASSYRSDREKLFF,TRBJ1-4,once,.,TRBV2
TGTGCCTCTACAGGGTCTAATGAAAAACTGTTTTTT,CASTGSNEKLFF,TRBJ1-4,.,.,TRBV30